A single sample gave rise to the 20 T cell receptor beta chains below, sequenced in a study of blood T cell repertoires in COVID-19. The assay was immunoSEQ multiplex PCR, and TCRdb's table has in-frame clones only and misses some. The data hold about 240,000 clones, with 86% observed a single time. The sequencing input was peripheral blood. These receptors came from a man aged 60 to 69 with acute or convalescent COVID-19.

The chain joins TRBV4-1 to TRBJ1-2, with TRBD1 matching over 10 bases. Germline CDR1 is MGHRA and CDR2 is YSYEKL. V gave up 4 bases and J gave up 0 bases; unmatched junction bases: 8. CDR3 length: 17 residues. The CDR3 spells CASSRLGQGTTNYGYTF. CDR3 DNA sequence: TGCGCCAGCAGCCGATTGGGACAGGGGACCACTAACTATGGCTACACCTTC.

V usage is TRBV7-3 and J usage is TRBJ2-1; 13 bases are a match to TRBD2. CDR3 length equals 18 residues. With V trimmed by 3 bases and J by 6 bases, 11 bases remained unmatched. Germline assignment: CDR1 SGHTA and CDR2 FQGTGA. DNA of the CDR3: TGTGCCAGCAGCTTCCTAAGACTAGCGGGAGGTGATACCAATGAGCAGTTCTTC. Amino acids: CASSFLRLAGGDTNEQFF.

The chain is built from TRBV7-8 and TRBJ2-5, with a tentative D call TRBD1 (5 bases). CDR3 size: 14 residues. Germline V gene data show CDR1 as SGHVS and CDR2 as FQNEAQ. V was trimmed by 5 bases and J by 4 bases, leaving 14 bases between them. The CDR3 DNA sequence: TGTGCCAGCAGCCCTCTGGTCCAGGGAGAGACCCAGTACTTC. Translation: CASSPLVQGETQYF.

J is TRBJ2-2 and V is TRBV7-3; 7 bases align to TRBD2. The germline gives CDR1 SGHTA, CDR2 FQGTGA. The V segment lost 4 bases and the J segment 8 bases; nucleotides outside the gene matches: 7. This CDR3 region has 14 residues. CDR3: CASSSGLLKGELFF. CDR3 coding DNA: TGTGCCAGCAGCTCGGGACTACTCAAGGGGGAGCTGTTTTTT. Full variable domain (rest looked up from reference TRBV7-3 and TRBJ2-2): GAGVSQTPSNKVTEKGKYVELRCDPISGHTALYWYRQSLGQGPEFLIYFQGTGAADDSGLPNDRFFAVRPEGSVSTLKIQRTERGDSAVYLCASSSGLLKGELFFGEGSRLTVL.

The CDR3 DNA reads as TGTGCCAGTAGTATGGGCTCAAGGAACACTGAAGCTTTCTTT. Protein sequence: CASSMGSRNTEAFF. The chain joins TRBV19 to TRBJ1-1, with D unclear. Germline loops: CDR1 LNHDA, CDR2 SQIVND (reference sequence). There are 14 residues in the CDR3. With 3 bases removed from V and 1 base from J, the gap between germline ends came to 9 bases.

The rearrangement uses TRBV4-3 and TRBJ1-1; 8 nucleotides line up with TRBD1. The CDR3 is 17 residues long. The J segment lost 2 bases and the V segment lost 1 base, leaving 9 bases of the junction unmatched. Looked up from germline, CDR1 is LGHNA and CDR2 is YSLEER. This chain's CDR3 is CASSQGNRGSSNTEAFF. The CDR3 region has the DNA TGCGCCAGCAGCCAAGGGAACAGGGGGTCAAGTAACACTGAAGCTTTCTTT.

The chain uses TRBV5-4 and TRBJ2-1; TRBD2 aligns across 9 bases. Per germline, CDR1 SGHNT and CDR2 YYREEE (reference sequence). Trimming removed 5 bases from V and 3 bases from J; junction bases left unmatched: 6. The CDR3 has 15 amino acids. DNA for the CDR3: TGTGCCAGCAGTTACAGCGGGAGGAGCTACAATGAGCAGTTCTTC. It yields the protein CASSYSGRSYNEQFF.

V is TRBV19 and J is TRBJ2-1; the D gene is possibly TRBD2 (7 bases). V was trimmed by 3 bases and J by 10 bases, leaving 10 bases between them. The CDR3 extends over 12 amino acids. Germline V gene data show CDR1 as LNHDA and CDR2 as SQIVND (reference sequence). CDR3 in DNA: TGTGCCAGTAGTATGGGGGGGCTCGAGCAGTTCTTC. It translates to CASSMGGLEQFF.

This chain links TRBV6-6 with TRBJ2-7, with D tentatively TRBD2 (6 bases). The germline V gene has CDR1 MNHNY and CDR2 SVGAGI (reference sequence). The V gene lost 4 bases and the J gene lost 5 bases, with 6 bases spanning the gap. CDR3 length: 11 residues. CDR3 amino acids: CASSWGDEQYF. The CDR3 DNA follows: TGTGCCAGCAGTTGGGGGGACGAGCAGTACTTC.

The rearrangement links TRBV5-1 to TRBJ1-2, with 7 bases that match TRBD1. Looked up from germline, CDR1 is SGHRS and CDR2 is YFSETQ. V trimming: 4 bases; J trimming: 6 bases; junction bases outside the gene matches: 15. The CDR3 spans 16 residues. The CDR3 here is CASSHPYRGPYDGYTF. CDR3 nucleotides: TGCGCCAGCAGCCACCCTTACAGGGGCCCCTATGATGGCTACACCTTC.

The gene calls are TRBV7-2 and TRBJ1-2, with TRBD1 identical over 8 bases. CDR3 size: 16 residues. With 3 bases clipped from V and 8 bases from J, the junction kept 14 bases outside the gene matches. From germline, CDR1 is SGHTA and CDR2 FQGNSA. This chain's CDR3 is CASSLDRVTFTGGYTF. The CDR3 bases are TGTGCCAGCAGCTTGGACAGGGTAACGTTTACAGGGGGCTACACCTTC.

The V call is TRBV4-1, the J call TRBJ2-7; TRBD1 matches at 7 bases. Trimming at V came to 4 bases and at J to 0 bases, leaving 9 bases not matched to a gene. In germline, CDR1 is MGHRA, CDR2 YSYEKL. The CDR3 extends over 16 amino acids. In DNA form, the CDR3 reads TGCGCCAGCAGCCTAACGACAGGGACAAACTCCTACGAGCAGTACTTC. It specifies CASSLTTGTNSYEQYF.

This clone was counted a single time. CDR3 sequence reads: CASSQDGQGVGDNQPQHF. The CDR3 nucleotides read TGCGCCAGCAGCCAAGATGGACAGGGTGTCGGTGACAATCAGCCCCAGCATTTT. The chain employs TRBV4-1 and TRBJ1-5, with 8 bases matching TRBD1. The ends lost 0 bases at V and 3 bases at J; junction bases unmatched: 10. The CDR3 contains 18 residues. Germline assignment: CDR1 MGHRA and CDR2 YSYEKL.

The chain recombines TRBV27 with TRBJ2-1; D not resolved. Germline CDR1 reads MNHEY; CDR2 reads SMNVEV (reference sequence). This CDR3 contains 14 residues. The V and J ends lost 3 bases and 4 bases respectively, with 10 bases between them. The CDR3 loop is CASSLRATYNEQFF. DNA for the CDR3: TGTGCCAGCAGTTTGAGAGCCACTTACAATGAGCAGTTCTTC.

Comments on this clone: Other DNA variants within this sample encode the same CDR3. The rearrangement links TRBV28 to TRBJ1-2; D might be TRBD1 (6 bases). Germline V gives CDR1 MDHEN, CDR2 SYDVKM. The CDR3 totals 13 residues. V was pared by 5 bases and J by 0 bases, with 7 bases between. The CDR3 DNA reads as TGTGCCAGCAGTACAGGGACTAACTATGGCTACACCTTC. The encoded protein is CASSTGTNYGYTF.

The chain carries TRBV21-1 and TRBJ2-1; TRBD2 is the table's D call and was not checked against the DNA. TRBV21-1 is listed as a pseudogene. The CDR3 consists of 16 residues. CDR3 in amino acids: CASNRRGTSSYNEQFF. CDR3 DNA sequence: TGTGCCAGCAACCGTCGGGGGACGAGCTCCTACAATGAGCAGTTCTTC.

A single count supports this clone. This chain uses TRBV9 with TRBJ1-1; the match to TRBD1 covers 11 bases. Germline loops: CDR1 SGDLS, CDR2 YYNGEE. Trimming removed 4 bases from V and 2 bases from J; junction bases left unmatched: 7. This CDR3 has 16 residues. CDR3 sequence: CASSQDRGLPNTEAFF. CDR3 coding DNA: TGTGCCAGCAGCCAGGACAGGGGGCTCCCCAACACTGAAGCTTTCTTT.

A single count supports this clone. The genes are TRBV11-3 and TRBJ2-1, with 10 bases fitting TRBD2. The J segment lost 4 bases and the V segment lost 5 bases, leaving 5 bases of the junction unmatched. CDR1 SGHNT and CDR2 YENEEA come from the germline V gene. CDR3 length equals 15 residues. CDR3 sequence: CASSLLAGRYNEQFF. The CDR3 DNA reads as TGTGCCAGCAGCCTACTAGCGGGAAGGTACAATGAGCAGTTCTTC.

V usage is TRBV5-4 and J usage is TRBJ2-7; D may be TRBD1 (6 bases). Per the germline V gene, CDR1 is SGHNT and CDR2 is YYREEE (reference sequence). The CDR3 is 16 residues long. V was shortened by 0 bases and J by 0 bases, with 13 bases between the two germline ends. The CDR3 spells CASSLASGTLSYEQYF. The CDR3 nucleotides read TGTGCCAGCAGCTTGGCCTCGGGGACACTCTCCTACGAGCAGTACTTC.

J is TRBJ1-1 and V is TRBV2, with 7 bases lining up with TRBD1. This CDR3 region has 14 residues. V lost 4 bases to trimming and J lost 4 bases; unmatched junction nucleotides: 6. CDR1 and CDR2 (germline): SNHLY, FYNNEI. The CDR3 loop is CASSGEQGGTEAFF. Written as DNA, the CDR3 is TGTGCCAGCAGTGGGGAGCAGGGGGGCACTGAAGCTTTCTTT.